This is a list of T cell receptor beta chains from one sample in a study of T cell responses to AZD1222 COVID-19 vaccine. Profiling relied on immunoSEQ multiplex PCR, and the TCRdb table lists in-frame clones only, not all of them. The sample records about 130,000 clones, around 90% being singletons. Sequenced material: peripheral blood, taken 28 days after the second AZD1222 dose. Source of these receptors: an adult who received the AZD1222 COVID-19 vaccine. CDR3s include the opening cysteine and the closing phenylalanine or tryptophan. The order of the fields is CDR3 protein, CDR3 DNA, V gene, clone size, J gene, D gene. A D gene is named only where the DNA matches it firmly. Where a row states a size, it is once, few, many or the class of an expanded clone; other rows omit it.

CASSYEGGIGKNQPQHF	TGTGCCAGCAGTTATGAGGGGGGTATCGGCAAGAACCAGCCCCAGCATTTT	TRBV28	.	TRBJ1-5	.
CASSQVFLTRKNTEAFF	TGTGCCAGCAGCCAAGTATTCCTTACTAGGAAGAACACTGAAGCTTTCTTT	TRBV14	.	TRBJ1-1	.
CASSEAKDRGDGYTF	TGTGCCAGCAGTGAAGCGAAGGACAGGGGGGATGGCTACACCTTC	TRBV2	.	TRBJ1-2	TRBD1
CASSRQDIMNTEAFF	TGTGCCAGCAGTCGACAGGATATCATGAACACTGAAGCTTTCTTT	TRBV2	.	TRBJ1-1	.
CSARGSISYTF	TGCAGTGCTAGAGGATCGATAAGCTACACCTTC	TRBV20-1	few	TRBJ1-2	.
CASSHGQGVIEKLFF	TGTGCCAGCAGCCACGGACAGGGGGTGATTGAAAAACTGTTTTTT	TRBV3-1/TRBV3-2	.	TRBJ1-4	TRBD1
CASSVGDQNNEQFF	TGTGCCAGCAGCGTAGGGGACCAAAACAATGAGCAGTTCTTC	TRBV9	.	TRBJ2-1	.
CARGPMNTEAFF	TGTGCCCGGGGCCCAATGAACACTGAAGCTTTCTTT	TRBV30	once	TRBJ1-1	.
CASGDRGVTNEKLFF	TGTGCCAGTGGGGACAGGGGTGTAACTAATGAAAAACTGTTTTTT	TRBV19	.	TRBJ1-4	TRBD1
CASSLDRADTQYF	TGTGCCAGCAGCTTAGACAGGGCAGATACGCAGTATTTT	TRBV7-3	.	TRBJ2-3	TRBD1
CASSPRVGANTGELFF	TGTGCCAGCAGCCCCCGGGTGGGCGCGAACACCGGGGAGCTGTTTTTT	TRBV7-3	.	TRBJ2-2	.
CASSQVRSAGVANEQFF	TGCGCCAGCAGCCAAGTACGGTCAGCGGGAGTGGCTAATGAGCAGTTCTTC	TRBV4-3	.	TRBJ2-1	TRBD2
CASSLGSQNSNQPQHF	TGTGCCAGCAGCTTAGGTTCCCAGAATAGCAATCAGCCCCAGCATTTT	TRBV7-2	once	TRBJ1-5	.
CASSLSGEGQPQHF	TGTGCCAGCAGTTTATCAGGGGAAGGGCAGCCCCAGCATTTT	TRBV28	.	TRBJ1-5	.
CASSLSRKHSGANVLTF	TGTGCCAGCAGCTTGAGCCGGAAACACTCTGGGGCCAACGTCCTGACTTTC	TRBV7-2	once	TRBJ2-6	.
CASSQAPLAGGTYEQYF	TGCGCCAGCAGCCAAGCCCCGCTAGCGGGAGGTACCTACGAGCAGTACTTC	TRBV4-1	.	TRBJ2-7	TRBD2
CASSVRDRAEQYF	TGTGCCAGCAGCGTTCGGGACAGGGCCGAGCAGTACTTC	TRBV9	.	TRBJ2-7	TRBD1
CASSILGSRYTF	TGTGCCAGTAGTATCCTCGGGAGTCGCTACACCTTC	TRBV19	.	TRBJ1-2	.
CASSSDTGYYEQYF	TGTGCCAGCAGCTCGGACACAGGATACTACGAGCAGTACTTC	TRBV7-8	.	TRBJ2-7	.
CASSRGGLAGYNEQFF	TGTGCCAGCAGCCGAGGTGGTTTAGCGGGGTACAATGAGCAGTTCTTC	TRBV7-3	.	TRBJ2-1	TRBD2
CASTPGQGGYEQYF	TGTGCCAGCACTCCGGGACAGGGCGGTTACGAGCAGTACTTC	TRBV3-1/TRBV3-2	.	TRBJ2-7	TRBD1
CASSSQGTSGNTIYF	TGTGCCAGCAGCTCACAGGGGACCTCTGGAAACACCATATATTTT	TRBV5-4	.	TRBJ1-3	TRBD1
CAGSFAGAFTDTQYF	TGTGCCGGCAGCTTCGCAGGGGCCTTCACAGATACGCAGTATTTT	TRBV11-2	.	TRBJ2-3	.
CSVEGGGLDTQYF	TGCAGCGTTGAAGGCGGGGGCTTAGATACGCAGTATTTT	TRBV29-1	.	TRBJ2-3	.
CASSYSSSGANVLTF	TGTGCCAGCAGTTACTCGAGTTCTGGGGCCAACGTCCTGACTTTC	TRBV6-2/TRBV6-3	once	TRBJ2-6	.
CASSPTGGTGEDTQYF	TGTGCCAGCAGCCCTACCGGGGGGACAGGGGAAGATACGCAGTATTTT	TRBV6-4	.	TRBJ2-3	TRBD1
CASSSSGTGHVNYGYTF	TGTGCCAGCAGTTCCTCCGGGACAGGCCACGTCAACTATGGCTACACCTTC	TRBV28	.	TRBJ1-2	TRBD1
CASSPLTSPGQFF	TGTGCCAGCTCACCACTGACTAGCCCTGGGCAGTTCTTC	TRBV18	.	TRBJ2-1	TRBD2
CASSRWDEQFF	TGTGCCAGTTCCCGGTGGGATGAGCAGTTCTTC	TRBV19	.	TRBJ2-1	.
CSVVRGTRGETQYF	TGCAGCGTTGTTAGGGGGACTAGAGGGGAGACCCAGTACTTC	TRBV29-1	.	TRBJ2-5	TRBD2
CASSFQASGLDTQYF	TGTGCCAGCAGCTTCCAGGCTAGCGGGTTAGATACGCAGTATTTT	TRBV11-2	.	TRBJ2-3	TRBD2
CASSLDTGNTEAFF	TGTGCCAGCAGTCTCGACACTGGGAACACTGAAGCTTTCTTT	TRBV28	.	TRBJ1-1	.
CASSWGSGRATDIQYF	TGTGCCAGCAGCTGGGGGAGCGGGAGGGCCACGGACATTCAGTACTTC	TRBV7-2	.	TRBJ2-4	TRBD2
CASSQRERYEQYF	TGTGCCAGCAGCCAGCGGGAGAGATACGAGCAGTACTTC	TRBV9	.	TRBJ2-7	TRBD2
CATSGGSAPNTGELFF	TGTGCCACCAGTGGGGGCAGCGCACCGAACACCGGGGAGCTGTTTTTT	TRBV24-1	.	TRBJ2-2	.
CASSFGTGEDEQYF	TGTGCCAGCAGCTTTGGGACAGGGGAGGACGAGCAGTACTTC	TRBV11-3	.	TRBJ2-7	TRBD1
CASSYGETEAFF	TGTGCCAGCAGCTACGGTGAAACTGAAGCTTTCTTT	TRBV7-9	once	TRBJ1-1	.
CSLQPGETQYF	TGCAGTCTCCAGCCAGGAGAGACCCAGTACTTC	TRBV20-1	.	TRBJ2-5	.
CASRILQGGAEAFF	TGTGCCAGTAGGATCTTACAGGGGGGAGCTGAAGCTTTCTTT	TRBV19	.	TRBJ1-1	TRBD1
CASGLFRGTDTQYF	TGTGCTAGTGGTTTGTTCAGGGGCACAGATACGCAGTATTTT	TRBV12-5	.	TRBJ2-3	.
CSARQYHEQYF	TGCAGTGCTCGACAGTACCACGAGCAGTACTTC	TRBV20-1	.	TRBJ2-7	.
CASSPGTSGDEQYF	TGTGCCAGCAGTCCCGGGACTAGTGGAGACGAGCAGTACTTC	TRBV4-2	once	TRBJ2-7	TRBD2
CASSFFSGAVSYNEQFF	TGTGCCAGCAGCTTTTTCAGCGGGGCCGTCTCCTACAATGAGCAGTTCTTC	TRBV5-6	.	TRBJ2-1	TRBD2
CASSLRFMGAEAFF	TGTGCCAGCAGCTTACGGTTCATGGGGGCTGAAGCTTTCTTT	TRBV11-1	.	TRBJ1-1	.
CASTLGAGRKQFF	TGTGCCAGCACTCTAGGGGCAGGGAGAAAGCAGTTCTTC	TRBV27	.	TRBJ2-1	.
CASSSTGYEQYF	TGTGCCAGCAGTTCGACAGGCTACGAGCAGTACTTC	TRBV27	.	TRBJ2-7	.
CASKDRGLNTEAFF	TGTGCCAGCAAAGACAGGGGGCTGAACACTGAAGCTTTCTTT	TRBV3-1/TRBV3-2	once	TRBJ1-1	TRBD1
CASSHRQGASDGELFF	TGTGCCAGCTCACACAGACAGGGGGCAAGTGACGGGGAGCTGTTTTTT	TRBV18	.	TRBJ2-2	TRBD1
CSVEGTSGGYNEQFF	TGCAGCGTTGAAGGTACTAGCGGGGGATACAATGAGCAGTTCTTC	TRBV29-1	.	TRBJ2-1	TRBD2
CASSLGVWGMNTEAFF	TGTGCCAGCAGCCTGGGGGTTTGGGGCATGAACACTGAAGCTTTCTTT	TRBV9	.	TRBJ1-1	.
CASSSGTVNTEAFF	TGTGCCAGCAGCTCGGGGACGGTGAACACTGAAGCTTTCTTT	TRBV7-2	.	TRBJ1-1	.
CASSIGRDRNQPQHF	TGTGCCAGTAGTATAGGCCGGGACAGGAATCAGCCCCAGCATTTT	TRBV19	.	TRBJ1-5	TRBD1
CASSPEGVGSGGRQFF	TGTGCCAGCAGCCCCGAGGGGGTAGGTAGCGGGGGGCGCCAGTTCTTC	TRBV5-4	.	TRBJ2-1	TRBD2
CASSLGQGGSSNQPQHF	TGCGCCAGCAGCTTAGGACAGGGTGGAAGTAGCAATCAGCCCCAGCATTTT	TRBV5-1	.	TRBJ1-5	TRBD1
CASSIQGTNQPQHF	TGTGCCAGTAGTATTCAGGGGACCAATCAGCCCCAGCATTTT	TRBV19	.	TRBJ1-5	.